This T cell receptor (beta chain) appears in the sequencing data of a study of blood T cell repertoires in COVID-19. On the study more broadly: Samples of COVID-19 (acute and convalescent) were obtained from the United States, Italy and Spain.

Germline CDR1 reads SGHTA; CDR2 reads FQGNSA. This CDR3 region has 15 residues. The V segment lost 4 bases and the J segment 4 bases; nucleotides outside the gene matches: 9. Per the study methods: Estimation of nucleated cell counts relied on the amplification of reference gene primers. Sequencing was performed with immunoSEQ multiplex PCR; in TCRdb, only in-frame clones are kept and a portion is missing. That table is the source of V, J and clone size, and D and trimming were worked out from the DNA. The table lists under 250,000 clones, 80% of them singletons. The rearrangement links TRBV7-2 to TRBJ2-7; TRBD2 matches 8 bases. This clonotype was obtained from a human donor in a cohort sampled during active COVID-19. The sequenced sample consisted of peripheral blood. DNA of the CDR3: TGTGCCAGCAGCTCAGTAGCGGGGCTACTTTACGAGCAGTACTTC. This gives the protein CASSSVAGLLYEQYF. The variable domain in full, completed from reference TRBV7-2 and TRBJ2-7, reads GAGVSQSPSNKVTEKGKDVELRCDPISGHTALYWYRQSLGQGLEFLIYFQGNSAPDKSGLPSDRFSAERTGGSVSTLTIQRTQQEDSAVYLCASSSVAGLLYEQYFGPGTRLTVT.